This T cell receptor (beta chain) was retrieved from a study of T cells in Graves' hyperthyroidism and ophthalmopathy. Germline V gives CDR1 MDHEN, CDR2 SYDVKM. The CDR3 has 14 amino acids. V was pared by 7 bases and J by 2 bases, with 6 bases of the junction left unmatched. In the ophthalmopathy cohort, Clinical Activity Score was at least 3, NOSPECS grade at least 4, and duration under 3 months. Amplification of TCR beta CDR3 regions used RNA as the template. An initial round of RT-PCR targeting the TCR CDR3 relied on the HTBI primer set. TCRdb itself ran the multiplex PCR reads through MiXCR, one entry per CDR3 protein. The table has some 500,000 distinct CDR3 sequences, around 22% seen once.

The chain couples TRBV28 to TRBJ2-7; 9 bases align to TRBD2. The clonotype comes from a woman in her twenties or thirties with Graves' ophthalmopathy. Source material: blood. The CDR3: CASKTSGSTYEQYF. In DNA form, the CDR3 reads TGTGCCAGCAAAACTAGCGGGTCTACCTACGAGCAGTACTTC.